One and the same sample provided the 30 T cell receptor beta chains below, sequenced in a study of technical replicates of blood from four donors (dated by TCRdb to the late 2010s). The method was the immunoSEQ multiplex PCR assay. Sourced from immuneACCESS, this table was stored by TCRdb with only in-frame sequences that have V and J called. A share of the clones is absent; for the studies checked, an unresolved V gene accounts for under half, and the remainder has no known explanation. The sample includes about 81,000 clones, with approximately 90% observed a single time. The ten biggest clones cover roughly 0.25% of the sample. Source material: T cells isolated from PBMCs. The receptors were sampled from a human donor in good health.

The chain has TRBV7-8 and TRBJ2-7, with a possible D match to TRBD2 (6 bases). Germline CDR1 reads SGHVS; CDR2 reads FQNEAQ. The CDR3 is made up of 14 amino acids. V was cut by 5 bases and J by 8 bases, with 19 bases left in between. The CDR3 region is CASSGRGTPFKQYF. CDR3 nucleotide sequence: TGTGCCAGCAGCGGCCGCGGGACCCCGTTTAAGCAGTACTTC.

The chain couples TRBV28 to TRBJ2-1, with D possibly matching TRBD1 (5 bases). In germline, CDR1 is MDHEN, CDR2 SYDVKM. V was clipped by 3 bases and J by 8 bases, with 14 bases between them. The CDR3 has 14 amino acids. The CDR3 loop reads CASSLWSGPHEQFF. The CDR3 DNA sequence: TGTGCCAGCAGTTTGTGGTCAGGGCCTCATGAGCAGTTCTTC.

This sequence joins TRBV6-1 and TRBJ1-1; perhaps TRBD1 as D (5 bases). The CDR3 extends over 15 amino acids. Germline lookup yields CDR1 MNHNS and CDR2 SASEGT. Trimming pared 2 bases from V and 0 bases from J, leaving 10 bases between. The CDR3 sequence is CASSERGRMNTEAFF. In DNA, the CDR3 is TGTGCCAGCAGTGAAAGGGGCAGAATGAACACTGAAGCTTTCTTT.

The chain uses TRBV27 and TRBJ2-1, with D possibly being TRBD2 (5 bases). V lost 4 bases to trimming and J lost 9 bases, with 13 bases between them. CDR3 length equals 13 residues. Looked up from germline, CDR1 is MNHEY and CDR2 is SMNVEV (reference sequence). CDR3 protein: CASSSSSSGEQFF. CDR3 DNA sequence: TGTGCCAGCAGTTCGAGTTCAAGCGGTGAGCAGTTCTTC.

This clone was found a few times. The chain joins TRBV7-9 to TRBJ1-1, with 7 bases fitting TRBD1. The CDR3 runs 12 residues. Germline V CDR1 and CDR2: SEHNR, FQNEAQ (reference sequence). Germline trimming cut 6 bases from V and 7 bases from J; bases unmatched to any gene: 5. CDR3 DNA sequence: TGTGCCAGCAGAATTACAGGGGATGAAGCTTTCTTT. Protein: CASRITGDEAFF.

V and J are TRBV18 and TRBJ2-5; the match to TRBD1 covers 7 bases. CDR1 and CDR2 (germline): KGHSH, LQKENI. Losses at the gene ends were 3 bases for V and 5 bases for J; bases not matched to a gene: 12. There are 16 residues in the CDR3. In nucleotides, the CDR3 is TGTGCCAGCTCACCGAGCAAGGGGGCTGGACTTGAGACCCAGTACTTC. Amino acids: CASSPSKGAGLETQYF.

The V gene is TRBV6-6, the J gene TRBJ2-7; possibly TRBD1 for D (6 bases). Germline lookup yields CDR1 MNHNY and CDR2 SVGAGI (reference sequence). The CDR3 length is 14 residues. Trimming stripped 2 bases from V and 6 bases from J, with 14 bases between. CDR3: CASSYPTGLGEQYF. The CDR3 DNA is TGTGCCAGCAGTTACCCCACAGGGTTGGGCGAGCAGTACTTC.

This sequence joins TRBV29-1 and TRBJ2-2; a weak D match, TRBD1 (6 bases). V gave up 1 base and J gave up 1 base, with 7 bases separating them. The CDR3 extends over 14 amino acids. CDR1 is SQVTM, CDR2 ANQGSEA, per germline. CDR3 in DNA: TGCAGCGTTGAAGGGACAGTGAACACCGGGGAGCTGTTTTTT. Its protein product is CSVEGTVNTGELFF.

The chain recombines TRBV30 with TRBJ2-1, with TRBD1 matching 9 bases. Germline CDR1 reads GTSNPN; CDR2 reads SVGIG (reference sequence). The CDR3 spans 21 residues. V was pared by 3 bases and J by 2 bases, with 23 bases of the junction left unmatched. The CDR3 DNA sequence: TGTGCCTGGAGCCCCACGAGAGGACAGGGGCTCACCTCTCATACCTACAATGAGCAGTTCTTC. Its translation is CAWSPTRGQGLTSHTYNEQFF.

Only a few counts were recorded for this clone. The chain carries TRBV14 and TRBJ1-2; no clear D gene. V was pared by 5 bases and J by 2 bases, with 9 bases between. The CDR3 is 13 residues long. CDR1 and CDR2 (germline): SGHDN, FVKESK. CDR3 sequence: CASSETANYGYTF. The CDR3, as DNA: TGTGCCAGCAGCGAAACAGCAAACTATGGCTACACCTTC.

This chain uses TRBV10-3 with TRBJ2-2; unclear D gene. The CDR3 spans 15 residues. V lost 0 bases, J lost 5 bases, and 10 bases lay in between. The V gene's germline CDR1 is ENHRY and CDR2 SYGVKD. In DNA form, the CDR3 reads TGTGCCATCAGTGAGTCGATTGGCCGTACCGGGGAGCTGTTTTTT. Its protein is CAISESIGRTGELFF.

The chain is built from TRBV5-6 and TRBJ2-6; no firm D call. The CDR3 is made up of 17 amino acids. V dropped 0 bases and J dropped 0 bases, with 10 bases sitting between them. From germline, CDR1 is SGHDT and CDR2 YYEEEE. CDR3 loop: CASSLGDVFSGANVLTF. CDR3 in DNA: TGTGCCAGCAGCTTGGGAGATGTTTTCTCTGGGGCCAACGTCCTGACTTTC.

V is TRBV30 and J is TRBJ1-3; D is perhaps TRBD1 (5 bases). Deletions cut 3 bases from V and 1 base from J, with 10 bases between. Germline values: CDR1 GTSNPN, CDR2 SVGIG (reference sequence). The length of the CDR3 is 14 residues. DNA for the CDR3: TGTGCCTGGAGCCAGGGATTTTCTGGAAACACCATATATTTT. Its translation is CAWSQGFSGNTIYF.

The chain is built from TRBV30 and TRBJ1-1; D might be TRBD1 (5 bases). Trimming left V 2 bases short and J 1 base short, with 8 bases between. From germline, CDR1 is GTSNPN and CDR2 SVGIG (reference sequence). The CDR3 covers 13 residues. CDR3 DNA: TGTGCCTGGAGTACCCAGGGGAACACTGAAGCTTTCTTT. Encoded protein: CAWSTQGNTEAFF.

This clone was seen a single time. The rearrangement links TRBV10-1 to TRBJ2-3, with D perhaps matching TRBD1 (5 bases). V was clipped by 5 bases and J by 2 bases, with 8 bases between them. CDR3 length: 13 amino acids. CDR1 and CDR2 from the germline V gene are WNHNN and SYGVQD (reference sequence). The CDR3 DNA reads TGCGCCAGCAGTAGACAGTACACAGATACGCAGTATTTT. Residues: CASSRQYTDTQYF.

This chain uses TRBV29-1 with TRBJ1-6; 9 positions match TRBD1. Germline trimming cut 4 bases from V and 8 bases from J; bases unmatched to any gene: 3. Germline V gene sequence: CDR1 SQVTM, CDR2 ANQGSEA. This CDR3 is built from 13 residues. The DNA of the CDR3 is TGCAGCGTTGGACAGGGGGGAGATTCACCCCTCCACTTT. It encodes CSVGQGGDSPLHF.

This chain joins TRBV6-6 and TRBJ2-1, with 8 bases that match TRBD2. The junction had 8 bases not matched to a gene; V was cut back by 2 bases and J by 8 bases. This CDR3 contains 15 residues. Germline V gene lookup returns CDR1 MNHNY and CDR2 SVGAGI (reference sequence). The CDR3 nucleotides are TGTGCCAGCAGTTACGGCGGGGGGCAAGTCCATGAGCAGTTCTTC. Amino acids: CASSYGGGQVHEQFF.

This clone was seen once. The chain uses TRBV6-1 and TRBJ2-5; a weak D match, TRBD2 (6 bases). The V gene's germline CDR1 is MNHNS and CDR2 SASEGT. The CDR3 length is 13 residues. V lost 8 bases, J lost 0 bases, and 10 bases lay in between. CDR3 loop: CASGGGDQETQYF. In DNA form, the CDR3 reads TGTGCCAGCGGAGGCGGGGACCAAGAGACCCAGTACTTC.

The chain uses TRBV9 and TRBJ1-1; TRBD1 matches at 11 bases. The V gene's germline CDR1 is SGDLS and CDR2 YYNGEE. There are 18 residues in the CDR3. V dropped 0 bases and J dropped 1; count of bases not matched to a gene: 8. CDR3 sequence (DNA): TGTGCCAGCAGCGTAGATCTAAGGACAGGGGGCGCGAACACTGAAGCTTTCTTT. As protein: CASSVDLRTGGANTEAFF. The full variable domain, its missing parts supplied by reference TRBV9 and TRBJ1-1, is DSGVTQTPKHLITATGQRVTLRCSPRSGDLSVYWYQQSLDQGLQFLIQYYNGEERAKGNILERFSAQQFPDLHSELNLSSLELGDSALYFCASSVDLRTGGANTEAFFGQGTRLTVV.

This chain connects TRBV7-9 to TRBJ2-1; no definite D call. The CDR3 consists of 15 residues. CDR1 and CDR2 (germline): SEHNR, FQNEAQ (reference sequence). The V end was cut by 5 bases, the J end by 2 bases, with 13 bases between. The CDR3 loop is CASSTSEDAYNEQFF. In DNA form, the CDR3 reads TGTGCCAGCAGCACAAGTGAGGATGCCTACAATGAGCAGTTCTTC.

The genes are TRBV6-5 and TRBJ1-1; D may be TRBD1 (6 bases). V was clipped by 6 bases and J by 5 bases, with 13 bases between them. This CDR3 has 13 residues. The germline V gene has CDR1 MNHEY and CDR2 SVGAGI. CDR3 in DNA: TGTGCCAGCAGGTCCGGGGACATAACTGAAGCTTTCTTT. This sequence encodes CASRSGDITEAFF.

This chain joins TRBV18 and TRBJ1-1, with D uncertain. Germline CDR1 reads KGHSH; CDR2 reads LQKENI. This CDR3 comprises 16 residues. V lost 0 bases, J lost 2 bases, and 13 bases lay in between. CDR3 loop: CASSPPVAVGNTEAFF. For the CDR3, the DNA is TGTGCCAGCTCACCACCGGTGGCTGTGGGCAACACTGAAGCTTTCTTT.

The chain uses TRBV27 and TRBJ1-2; no definite D call. CDR1 and CDR2 (germline): MNHEY, SMNVEV (reference sequence). The CDR3 is 13 residues long. Trimming took off 3 bases at V and 11 bases at J, with 16 bases between the two ends. The CDR3 is CASSLSQASGYTF. The CDR3 DNA reads TGTGCCAGCAGTTTGTCACAAGCCTCGGGTTACACCTTC.

The rearrangement uses TRBV7-9 and TRBJ2-7; possibly TRBD1 for D (6 bases). CDR3 length equals 17 residues. CDR1 is SEHNR and CDR2 is FQNEAQ in the germline V gene (reference sequence). Trimming left V 1 base short and J 6 bases short, with 22 bases between. CDR3 loop: CASSLERQQRGMSEQYF. CDR3 nucleotide sequence: TGTGCCAGCAGCTTAGAGCGGCAGCAAAGGGGGATGAGCGAGCAGTACTTC.

The gene calls are TRBV28 and TRBJ2-7; D may be TRBD2 (6 bases). Trimming took 3 bases from V and 0 from J, leaving 12 bases between them. CDR3 length: 15 amino acids. Per germline, CDR1 MDHEN and CDR2 SYDVKM. The CDR3 loop is CASSFTGVRSYEQYF. The CDR3 coding sequence is TGTGCCAGCAGTTTCACGGGAGTGCGCTCCTACGAGCAGTACTTC. The full variable domain, rest sourced from reference TRBV28 and TRBJ2-7, is DVKVTQSSRYLVKRTGEKVFLECVQDMDHENMFWYRQDPGLGLRLIYFSYDVKMKEKGDIPEGYSVSREKKERFSLILESASTNQTSMYLCASSFTGVRSYEQYFGPGTRLTVT.

This sequence joins TRBV19 and TRBJ1-2; D perhaps matches TRBD1 (6 bases). The CDR3 extends over 14 amino acids. Germline CDR1 and CDR2: LNHDA and SQIVND (reference sequence). V shed 0 bases and J shed 8 bases, with 13 bases lying between them. The CDR3 reads CASSIDSQGTGYTF. For the CDR3, the DNA is TGTGCCAGTAGTATAGATTCCCAGGGGACCGGCTACACCTTC.

V and J are TRBV5-1 and TRBJ2-3, with 11 bases fitting TRBD2. CDR1 and CDR2 (germline): SGHRS, YFSETQ. The length of the CDR3 is 17 residues. V trimming: 4 bases; J trimming: 2 bases; junction bases outside the gene matches: 9. CDR3 amino acids: CASSRTTSGGHTDTQYF. CDR3 in DNA: TGCGCCAGCAGCCGAACAACTAGCGGGGGCCACACAGATACGCAGTATTTT.

This clone appeared once. V gene TRBV15 combines with J gene TRBJ2-3, with D perhaps matching TRBD2 (6 bases). Looked up from germline, CDR1 is LNHNV and CDR2 is YYDKDF (reference sequence). This CDR3 spans 13 amino acids. The V and J ends lost 3 bases and 4 bases respectively, with 8 bases between them. CDR3 DNA: TGTGCCACCAGCAGCGGGGAGGCAGATACGCAGTATTTT. Translation gives CATSSGEADTQYF.

The gene calls are TRBV6-5 and TRBJ2-1; 9 bases match TRBD1. The V segment lost 2 bases and the J segment 9 bases; nucleotides outside the gene matches: 8. The germline CDR1 and CDR2 sequences are MNHEY and SVGAGI. This CDR3 spans 15 amino acids. CDR3 nucleotide sequence: TGTGCCAGCAGTTACGATTTAACAGGGGGCGTTGAGCAGTTCTTC. Its translation is CASSYDLTGGVEQFF.

The rearrangement links TRBV5-1 to TRBJ2-1, with a weak D call TRBD2 (5 bases). The CDR3 loop spans 15 amino acids. The germline gives CDR1 SGHRS, CDR2 YFSETQ. The V end was cut by 6 bases, the J end by 3 bases, with 16 bases between. DNA for the CDR3: TGCGCCAGCACGGAGGCGGCGGGCAGCTACAATGAGCAGTTCTTC. It translates to CASTEAAGSYNEQFF.